This TCR beta chain was retrieved from a study of shared clonotypes between healthy human individuals. Profiling relied on immunoSEQ multiplex PCR, and the TCRdb table lists in-frame clones only, not all of them. This sample has around 2,000,000 clones, with roughly 91% found just once. This CDR3 is built from 15 residues. Trimming removed 7 bases from V and 9 bases from J, with 22 bases in between. The germline CDR1 and CDR2 sequences are KGHSH and LQKENI. This clone was recorded once. The antigen remains undetermined. General study points: Generation probabilities of non-shared clonotypes were lower (relative to those shared by all four donors).

Naive CD8 isolation took CD45RO-negative cells positively selected for CCR7 and excluded terminally differentiated effector memory CD45RA+ cells. The clonotype originates from a man aged 18-30 years in good health. Some clones in this sample may be carry-over from other donors' samples. The material sequenced was naive CD8+ T cells from PBMCs. The chain is built from TRBV18 and TRBJ2-1; possibly TRBD2 for D (6 bases). The CDR3 protein is CASWDDIGLFTEQFF. As DNA, the CDR3 is TGTGCCAGCTGGGACGATATAGGACTATTTACTGAGCAGTTCTTC. Using reference TRBV18 and TRBJ2-1 for the parts outside the CDR3, the full variable domain is NAGVMQNPRHLVRRRGQEARLRCSPMKGHSHVYWYRQLPEEGLKFMVYLQKENIIDESGMPKERFSAEFPKEGPSILRIQQVVRGDSAAYFCASWDDIGLFTEQFFGPGTRLTVL.